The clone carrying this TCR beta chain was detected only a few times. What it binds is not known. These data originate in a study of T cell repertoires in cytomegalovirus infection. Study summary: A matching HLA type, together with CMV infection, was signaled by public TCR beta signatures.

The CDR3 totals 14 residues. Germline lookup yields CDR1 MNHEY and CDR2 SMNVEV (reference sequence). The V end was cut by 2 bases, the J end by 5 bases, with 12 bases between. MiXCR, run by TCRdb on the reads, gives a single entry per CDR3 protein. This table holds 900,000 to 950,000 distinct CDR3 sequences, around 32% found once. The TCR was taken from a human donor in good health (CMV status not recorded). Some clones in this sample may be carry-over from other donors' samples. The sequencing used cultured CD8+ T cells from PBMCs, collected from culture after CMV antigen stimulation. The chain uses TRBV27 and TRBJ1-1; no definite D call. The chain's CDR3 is CASSLTPRQTEAFF. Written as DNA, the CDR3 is TGTGCCAGCAGTTTAACCCCCCGGCAGACTGAAGCTTTCTTT.